The TCR beta chain under discussion was sequenced for a study of OX40 agonist ivuxolimab in advanced cancers. Looking at the study overall: Ivuxolimab was an agonistic, fully human IgG2 monoclonal antibody directed against OX40 (CD134), a costimulatory receptor. Intravenous ivuxolimab was administered to patients every 2 weeks at six dose levels: 0.01, 0.1, 0.3, 1.5, 3 and 10 mg/kg. Among the approximately 54 dose-escalation patients, 19 had hepatocellular carcinoma, roughly 15 melanoma, 9 renal cell carcinoma and 9 head and neck cancer. The dose-escalation cohort was roughly 87% male with a mean age of 60 years, ranging from roughly 23 to 79. Patients were allowed to have had prior anti-PD-1, anti-PD-L1 or anti-CTLA-4 therapy, and around two fifths of the dose-escalation patients had been treated with checkpoint inhibitors. Partial responses occurred in three dose-escalation patients: two with cutaneous melanoma and one with hepatocellular carcinoma. Peripheral TCRbeta sequencing aimed to test whether ivuxolimab altered TCR sequence diversity and caused clonal T-cell expansion. The paper describes the monotherapy dose-escalation part (N of about 54 patients) of the phase I trial of ivuxolimab.

What the work shows at the level of the full study, not this receptor alone: Clonal expansion of both CD4+ and CD8+ blood T cells was observed from baseline to week 6 at doses 0.1 to 3.0 mg/kg. In the 0.1-3.0 mg/kg groups, partial responders had among the lowest normalized peripheral clonal expansion, particularly in CD8+ T cells. Low levels of normalized T-cell clonal expansion were also seen in some patients who did not respond. The antigen specificity of the clonally expanded peripheral T cells was not determined. After ivuxolimab, more expanded clones were found on average in CD8+ T cells than in CD4+ T cells.

Deletion took 8 bases off V and 1 base off J, with a span of 16 bases between the germline ends. The CDR3 has 15 amino acids, counting the end cysteine and phenylalanine. Only the CDR3 DNA stays, 45 bases, in frame from base 1. In the germline V gene, CDR1 corresponds to MRHNA and CDR2 to SNTAGT. The trial excluded patients who had a history of autoimmune disease or were on systemic immunosuppression. Peripheral blood for TCR sequencing was collected from all dose cohorts at baseline, on cycle 4 day 1, and on cycle 7 day 1. The samples were drawn from a first-in-human, open-label, multicenter phase I dose-escalation trial of ivuxolimab. Adults with locally advanced or metastatic melanoma, renal cell, hepatocellular, or head and neck squamous cell carcinoma were enrolled in the trial. Before TCR sequencing, CD4+ T cells and CD8+ T cells from peripheral blood were sorted into separate populations. On this clone itself: Its antigen is unknown. Base qualities are not provided; no much larger clone lies one nucleotide away.

Genomic DNA was extracted from sorted cells for sequencing of the TCRbeta CDR3 region. The immunoSEQ Assay was used to sequence the TCRbeta CDR3 regions. TCRdb mirrors the immuneACCESS table, restricted to in-frame sequences. Some clones are absent from its copies; in checked studies, under half trace to an unresolved V gene, and the reason for the others is unknown. This sample holds about 64,000 clones; around 83% were observed only once. Together, the top ten hold just under 5% of the sample. The chain couples TRBV6-4 to TRBJ2-3; D gene: possibly TRBD2, on 6 matching bases. The TCR comes from an adult with an advanced solid tumor such as melanoma, head and neck, liver or kidney cancer. The starting material was CD4+ or CD8+ T cells sorted from blood, obtained in a trial of the OX40 agonist ivuxolimab. The DNA reads TGTGCCAGCCAATTAACGGCTAGCGGCACAGATACGCAGTATTTT. This encodes CASQLTASGTDTQYF.